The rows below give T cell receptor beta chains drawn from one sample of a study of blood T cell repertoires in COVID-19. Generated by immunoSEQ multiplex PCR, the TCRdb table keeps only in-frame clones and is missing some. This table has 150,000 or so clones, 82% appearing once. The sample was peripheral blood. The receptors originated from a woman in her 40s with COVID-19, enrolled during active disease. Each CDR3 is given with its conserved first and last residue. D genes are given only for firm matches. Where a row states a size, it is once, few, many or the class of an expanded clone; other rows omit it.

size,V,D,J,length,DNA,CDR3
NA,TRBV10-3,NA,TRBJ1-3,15,TGTGCCATCAGTGAGTCGGGGGGGCCTGGAAACACCATATATTTT,CAISESGGPGNTIYF
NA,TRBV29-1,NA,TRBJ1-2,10,TGCAGCATAAGACGGGATGGCTACACCTTC,CSIRRDGYTF
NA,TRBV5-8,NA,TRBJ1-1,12,TGTGCCAGCTGCATAGGGGCGACTGAAGCTTTCTTT,CASCIGATEAFF
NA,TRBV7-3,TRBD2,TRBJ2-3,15,TGTGCCAGCAGTCGCGGACTAGCGGGTTCCGATACGCAGTATTTT,CASSRGLAGSDTQYF
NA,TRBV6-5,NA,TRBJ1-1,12,TGTGCCAGCAGTTCCCAGAACACTGAAGCTTTCTTT,CASSSQNTEAFF
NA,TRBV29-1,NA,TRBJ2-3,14,TGCAGCGTTGAGGGGGCGGGTAGCACAGATACGCAGTATTTT,CSVEGAGSTDTQYF
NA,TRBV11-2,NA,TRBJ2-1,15,TGTGCCAGCAGCTTAGGGCGGGATGCCTACAATGAGCAGTTCTTC,CASSLGRDAYNEQFF
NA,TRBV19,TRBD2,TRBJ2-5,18,TGTGCCAGTAGTCCTCGAGGTAGCGGGGGCACCGCGGGAGAGACCCAGTACTTC,CASSPRGSGGTAGETQYF
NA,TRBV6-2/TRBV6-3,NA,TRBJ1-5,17,TGTGCCAGCAGTTACCAGCGCACAGGGAATCGCAATCAGCCCCAGCATTTT,CASSYQRTGNRNQPQHF
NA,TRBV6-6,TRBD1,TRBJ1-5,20,TGTGCCAGCAGCCCGACAGGGTCCGGTTTCAATGGGATGTTGTTACAGCCCCAGCATTTT,CASSPTGSGFNGMLLQPQHF
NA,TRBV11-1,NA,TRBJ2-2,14,TGTGCTAACTATATTGGCGGGAACACCGGGGAGCTGTTTTTT,CANYIGGNTGELFF
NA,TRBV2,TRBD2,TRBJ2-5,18,TGTGCCAGACAAATCATCACGGCCCTAGCGGGGGGACCAGGGACCCAGTACTTC,CARQIITALAGGPGTQYF
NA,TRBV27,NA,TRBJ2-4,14,TGTGCCAGCAGTTTTTTATCTTCCCCCTCTATTCAGTACTTC,CASSFLSSPSIQYF
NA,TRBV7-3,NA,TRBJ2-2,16,TGTGCCAGCAGCCCAATCCCAACTGCGAACACCGGGGAGCTGTTTTTT,CASSPIPTANTGELFF
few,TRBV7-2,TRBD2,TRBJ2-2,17,TGTGCCAGCAGCTCGCTTCTAGCGGGGGCCTTCACCGGGGAGCTGTTTTTT,CASSSLLAGAFTGELFF
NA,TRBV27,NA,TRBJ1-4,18,TGTGCCAGCAGTCCCCGGACAGCTCTAGCTGCAACTAATGAAAAACTGTTTTTT,CASSPRTALAATNEKLFF
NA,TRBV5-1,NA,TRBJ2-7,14,TGCGCCAGCACCGGGGGACCGGGCGCCTACGAGCAGTACTTC,CASTGGPGAYEQYF
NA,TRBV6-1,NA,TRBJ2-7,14,TGTGCCAGCAGTGAAGCGGGGACACTTCGGGAGCAGTACTTC,CASSEAGTLREQYF
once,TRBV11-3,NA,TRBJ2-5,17,TGTGCCAGCAGCTTAGGTCGGGCGGGGAGATCTTTGGAGACCCAGTACTTC,CASSLGRAGRSLETQYF
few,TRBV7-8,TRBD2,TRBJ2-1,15,TGTGCCAGCAGCTTGCTAGCGGACTCCTACAATGAGCAGTTCTTC,CASSLLADSYNEQFF
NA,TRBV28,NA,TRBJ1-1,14,TGTGCCAGCAGTTCTCCTAGCCTAAACACTGAAGCTTTCTTT,CASSSPSLNTEAFF
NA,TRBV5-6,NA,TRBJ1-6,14,TGTGCCAGCAGCCCCACACCAACTAATTCACCCCTCCACTTT,CASSPTPTNSPLHF
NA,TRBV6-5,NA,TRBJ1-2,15,TGTGCCAGCAGTTACTCGACCCGGGACACAACAGGCTACACCTTC,CASSYSTRDTTGYTF
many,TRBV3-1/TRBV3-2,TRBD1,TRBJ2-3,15,TGTGCCAGCAGCCTTGGACAGGGATGGCCAGATACGCAGTATTTT,CASSLGQGWPDTQYF
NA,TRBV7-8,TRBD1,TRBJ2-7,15,TGTGCCAGCAGCCCCGAACGACAGGGACCCTACGAGCAGTACTTC,CASSPERQGPYEQYF
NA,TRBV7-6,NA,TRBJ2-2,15,TGTGCCAGCAGCTTAGGTTCAGGGAACACCGGGGAGCTGTTTTTT,CASSLGSGNTGELFF
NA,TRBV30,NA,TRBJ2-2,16,TGTGCCTGGATCCCGGCGGGACAGAGAAACACCGGGGAGCTGTTTTTT,CAWIPAGQRNTGELFF
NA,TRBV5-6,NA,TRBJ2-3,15,TGTGCCAGCAGCTTGTACCCTGGACTGACAGATACGCAGTATTTT,CASSLYPGLTDTQYF
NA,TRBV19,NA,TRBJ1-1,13,TGTGCCAGTAGTATCGAGCGGAACACTGAAGCTTTCTTT,CASSIERNTEAFF
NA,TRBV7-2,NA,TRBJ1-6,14,TGTGCCAGCAGAACAGGGCTGGGTCATTCACCCCTCCACTTT,CASRTGLGHSPLHF
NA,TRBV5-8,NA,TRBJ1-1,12,TGTGCCAGCATGCCGGGGGGCTCTAATGCTTTCTTT,CASMPGGSNAFF
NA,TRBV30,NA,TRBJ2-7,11,TGTGCCTGGGGACAGTTTAACGAGCAGTACTTC,CAWGQFNEQYF
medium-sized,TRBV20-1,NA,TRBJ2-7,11,TGCAGTGCTAGGCAGGACTACGAGCAGTACTTC,CSARQDYEQYF
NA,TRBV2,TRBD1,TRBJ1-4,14,TGTGCCAGCAAGGCTTGGACAGGGCGTGAAAAACTGTTTTTT,CASKAWTGREKLFF
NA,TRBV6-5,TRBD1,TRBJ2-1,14,TGTGCCAGCAGAACCGGGACAGGGCACAATGAGCAGTTCTTC,CASRTGTGHNEQFF
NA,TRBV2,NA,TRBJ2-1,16,TGTGCCAGCAGATTGGGTGGAGGGGTGAGCCACAATGAGCAGTTCTTC,CASRLGGGVSHNEQFF
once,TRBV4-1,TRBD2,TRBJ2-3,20,TGCGCCAGCAGCCAAGACCAGGGACTAGCGGGGGGGTCTAGCACAGATACGCAGTATTTT,CASSQDQGLAGGSSTDTQYF
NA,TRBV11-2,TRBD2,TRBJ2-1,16,TGTGCCAGCAGCCCAGCGGGGGCGGTTTCCTACAATGAGCAGTTCTTC,CASSPAGAVSYNEQFF
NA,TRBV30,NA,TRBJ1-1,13,TGTGCCTGGAGTGGACAGTCTAATCCTGGGGCTTTCTTT,CAWSGQSNPGAFF
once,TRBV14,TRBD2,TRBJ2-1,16,TGTGCCAGCAGCCAAACCGCGGGACTAGCGATGAATGAGCAGTTCTTC,CASSQTAGLAMNEQFF
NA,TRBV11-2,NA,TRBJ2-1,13,TGTGCCAGCAGCTTAGCCCTAGCGCACGAGCAGTTCTTC,CASSLALAHEQFF